This entry lists 25 T cell receptor beta chains sequenced from one sample in a study of CD8 T cells in ankylosing spondylitis. TCRdb fed the 5' RACE reads into MiXCR, producing one record per CDR3 protein. The table shows about 33,000 distinct CDR3 sequences, with 12% to 15% occurring only once. Sequencing was done on a sample of blood. The receptors were gathered from a male donor with ankylosing spondylitis or in good health (not recorded which).

The chain is built from TRBV27 and TRBJ2-1; 7 nucleotides agree with TRBD1. Germline V gene sequence: CDR1 MNHEY, CDR2 SMNVEV (reference sequence). The CDR3 has 13 amino acids. Losses at the gene ends were 4 bases for V and 15 bases for J; bases not matched to a gene: 12. As DNA, the CDR3 is TGTGCCAGCAGTTCCATCCGACAGGGATTTAGGTTCTTC. Residues: CASSSIRQGFRFF.

The chain recombines TRBV5-6 with TRBJ2-5; 7 bases agree with TRBD2. Germline V gives CDR1 SGHDT, CDR2 YYEEEE. V gave up 4 bases and J gave up 2 bases; unmatched junction bases: 5. The CDR3 contains 14 residues. The CDR3 loop reads CASSRGLGQETQYF. The DNA for the CDR3 is TGTGCCAGCAGCCGCGGACTAGGGCAAGAGACCCAGTACTTC.

The rearrangement links TRBV20-1 to TRBJ2-3, with D maybe TRBD1 (6 bases). Trimming took 1 base from V and 0 from J, leaving 11 bases between them. This CDR3 is built from 15 residues. CDR1 and CDR2 (germline): DFQATT, SNEGSKA (reference sequence). The CDR3 protein is CSARGGRVSTDTQYF. The CDR3 coding sequence is TGCAGTGCTAGAGGGGGGCGCGTAAGCACAGATACGCAGTATTTT.

This clonotype was picked up a small number of times. The chain has TRBV4-2 and TRBJ2-6; no clear D. The length of the CDR3 is 16 residues. Between the trimmed V and J ends, which lost 0 bases and 4 bases, there was a span of 10 bases. The germline V gene encodes CDR1 LGHNA and CDR2 YNFKEQ. CDR3 sequence reads: CASSQEVATGANVLTF. CDR3 bases: TGTGCCAGCAGCCAAGAAGTTGCTACAGGGGCCAACGTCCTGACTTTC.

The table lists this clonotype with a few counts. The genes are TRBV3-1 and TRBJ2-2, with 8 bases lining up with TRBD1. CDR1 is LGHDT and CDR2 is YNNKEL in the germline V gene (reference sequence). J lost 2 bases, V lost 4 bases, and 9 bases had no gene match. The CDR3 is 17 residues long. The CDR3 coding sequence is TGTGCCAGCAGCCCACGTTGGACAGGGACAAACACCGGGGAGCTGTTTTTT. This sequence encodes CASSPRWTGTNTGELFF.

The CDR3 region has the DNA TGTGCCAGTAGTATATGGAGCTCTGGGGCCAACGTCCTGACTTTC. Translated, it gives CASSIWSSGANVLTF. The V gene is TRBV19, the J gene TRBJ2-6; D unresolved. This CDR3 is 15 amino acids long. In germline, CDR1 is LNHDA, CDR2 SQIVND (reference sequence). The V end lost 2 bases, the J end lost 0 bases, and 5 bases lay between the germline ends.

This clonotype came up many times. This CDR3 is missing its conserved last phenylalanine or tryptophan, likely due to a read error. The limits of the CDR3 on the DNA are not certain, so only TCRdb's listed CDR3 is given. V and J are TRBV29-1 and TRBJ2-1; the table's D call of TRBD1 was not tested on the DNA. The CDR3 totals 11 residues, both ends included. Germline V gene lookup returns CDR1 SQVTM and CDR2 ANQGSEA. CDR3 sequence: CSVEENYRGWV.

CDR3 coding DNA: TGCGCCAGCAGCCCTCGCCTAGCGGGGGTCGACACCGGGGAGCTGTTTTTT. The encoded protein is CASSPRLAGVDTGELFF. The J gene is TRBJ2-2, the V gene TRBV5-1; TRBD2 matches at 10 bases. The CDR3 consists of 17 residues. In germline, CDR1 is SGHRS, CDR2 YFSETQ. The V and J ends lost 4 bases and 3 bases, in that order; junction bases with no gene match: 9.

CDR3 sequence (DNA): TGTGCCAGCAGCTTAGATTTAATAAGTGATGAGCAGTTCTTC. Its protein is CASSLDLISDEQFF. The chain joins TRBV11-2 to TRBJ2-1; D is undetermined. CDR1 and CDR2 from the germline V gene are SGHAT and FQNNGV. Trimming stripped 0 bases from V and 8 bases from J, with 11 bases between. The CDR3 has 14 residues.

The chain carries TRBV30 and TRBJ1-5, with TRBD1 as a possible D gene (6 bases). CDR1 and CDR2 (germline): GTSNPN, SVGIG (reference sequence). V was clipped by 3 bases and J by 2 bases, with 8 bases between them. The CDR3 extends over 13 amino acids. CDR3 loop: CAWSAGGNQPQHF. DNA for the CDR3: TGTGCCTGGAGCGCAGGGGGCAATCAGCCCCAGCATTTT.

This clonotype came up a few times. The V and J genes are TRBV21-1 and TRBJ2-7; the listed D gene, TRBD1, was not tested against the DNA. TRBV21-1 is marked as a pseudogene. This CDR3 is built from 14 residues. The CDR3 loop is CASSSAGTGYKQYV. The CDR3 DNA is TGTGCCAGCAGCAGCGCCGGGACAGGGTACAAGCAGTACGTC.

The chain combines TRBV12-3 or TRBV12-4 with TRBJ2-3, with D uncertain. V was pared by 5 bases and J by 1 base, with 7 bases between. The CDR3 has 13 residues. CDR3 protein: CASSGYGTDTQYF. The CDR3, as DNA: TGTGCCAGCAGTGGCTATGGCACAGATACGCAGTATTTT.

This clonotype was counted a few times. The V and J genes are TRBV9 and TRBJ2-1; TRBD2 agrees at 7 bases. Germline CDR1 and CDR2: SGDLS and YYNGEE. With 3 bases clipped from V and 5 bases from J, the junction kept 8 bases outside the gene matches. This CDR3 spans 15 amino acids. CDR3 in DNA: TGTGCCAGCAGCGCGCCCGGGACTATCCACAATGAGCAGTTCTTC. This encodes CASSAPGTIHNEQFF. Complete variable domain (other parts from reference TRBV9 and TRBJ2-1): DSGVTQTPKHLITATGQRVTLRCSPRSGDLSVYWYQQSLDQGLQFLIQYYNGEERAKGNILERFSAQQFPDLHSELNLSSLELGDSALYFCASSAPGTIHNEQFFGPGTRLTVL.

The V and J genes are TRBV10-2 and TRBJ2-7, with 7 positions matching TRBD2. Germline CDR1 WSHSY, CDR2 SAAADI. Trimming removed 3 bases from V and 0 bases from J; junction bases left unmatched: 5. This CDR3 comprises 15 residues. The CDR3 region is CASSDPSGSSYEQYF. CDR3 in DNA: TGCGCCAGCAGTGATCCTAGCGGTAGCTCCTACGAGCAGTACTTC.

The V call is TRBV6-5, the J call TRBJ2-2, with D unresolved. V lost 7 bases, J lost 1 base, and 10 bases lay in between. The CDR3 has 14 residues. Germline V gene sequence: CDR1 MNHEY, CDR2 SVGAGI. CDR3 DNA sequence: TGTGCCAGCAACTTTGGCCTGAACACCGGGGAGCTGTTTTTT. Protein sequence: CASNFGLNTGELFF.

This clonotype was detected many times. The chain joins TRBV7-9 to TRBJ2-4; a possible D gene is TRBD1 (5 bases). The CDR3 has 16 residues. Trimming stripped 5 bases from V and 3 bases from J, with 17 bases between. The V gene's germline CDR1 is SEHNR and CDR2 FQNEAQ (reference sequence). The CDR3 spells CASSLQGMRGKNIQYF. In DNA form, the CDR3 reads TGTGCCAGCAGCCTGCAGGGAATGAGAGGCAAAAACATTCAGTACTTC.

This clonotype was detected ten times or more. The CDR3 is CSARPRTSTDTQYF. CDR3 sequence (DNA): TGCAGTGCTAGGCCCCGGACTAGCACAGATACGCAGTATTTT. The rearrangement uses TRBV20-1 and TRBJ2-3; weak D call: TRBD2 (5 bases). The CDR3 totals 14 residues. Germline V gene lookup returns CDR1 DFQATT and CDR2 SNEGSKA (reference sequence). Trimming cost V 3 bases and J 0 bases, with 10 bases left between them.

This chain joins TRBV12-3 or TRBV12-4 and TRBJ2-1; 7 bases match TRBD1. V shed 8 bases and J 2 bases; nucleotides not matched to a gene: 12. The CDR3 extends over 16 amino acids. CDR3 amino acids: CASGDSPGQTYNEQFF. The DNA for the CDR3 is TGTGCCAGCGGAGATTCCCCGGGACAGACCTACAATGAGCAGTTCTTC.

The chain carries TRBV10-3 and TRBJ2-3; 9 bases fit TRBD2. Trimming took 11 bases from V and 4 from J; bases not matched to a gene: 7. The germline gives CDR1 ENHRY, CDR2 SYGVKD. The CDR3 loop spans 13 amino acids. Written as DNA, the CDR3 is TGTGCCGTCTTAGCGGGAGCTTCAGATACGCAGTATTTT. It specifies CAVLAGASDTQYF.

This clonotype is labeled as medium-sized. CDR3: CASSPAGAGGPGEQFF. The CDR3 region has the DNA TGCGCCAGCAGCCCGGCGGGAGCGGGAGGGCCGGGTGAGCAGTTCTTC. V usage is TRBV4-1 and J usage is TRBJ2-1; 10 positions agree with TRBD2. CDR1 MGHRA and CDR2 YSYEKL come from the germline V gene. This CDR3 contains 16 residues. V lost 4 bases and J lost 9; bases outside the gene matches: 12.

This clonotype was counted only a few times. The chain joins TRBV14 to TRBJ2-3, with no clear D. V was shortened by 2 bases and J by 2 bases, with 5 bases between the two germline ends. The CDR3 loop spans 13 amino acids. CDR1 SGHDN and CDR2 FVKESK come from the germline V gene. The chain's CDR3 is CASSQPATDTQYF. The DNA for the CDR3 is TGTGCCAGCAGCCAACCAGCCACAGATACGCAGTATTTT.

This sequence joins TRBV9 and TRBJ1-1, with D maybe TRBD1 (6 bases). Trimming cost V 0 bases and J 6 bases, with 9 bases left between them. CDR3 length: 13 amino acids. CDR1 is SGDLS and CDR2 is YYNGEE in the germline V gene. CDR3 residues: CASSVDRVAEAFF. The CDR3 DNA reads TGTGCCAGCAGCGTAGACAGGGTCGCTGAAGCTTTCTTT.

The rearrangement links TRBV20-1 to TRBJ1-4, with D unresolved. The V gene's germline CDR1 is DFQATT and CDR2 SNEGSKA (reference sequence). The CDR3 covers 14 residues. Trimming pared 4 bases from V and 7 bases from J, leaving 16 bases between. CDR3: CSAIRVAPGEKLFF. The DNA of the CDR3 is TGCAGTGCTATTAGGGTGGCCCCGGGTGAAAAACTGTTTTTT.

This clonotype was counted only a few times. The V call is TRBV29-1, the J call TRBJ2-2; D is ambiguous. V lost 6 bases and J lost 6, with 14 bases in between. Germline V gives CDR1 SQVTM, CDR2 ANQGSEA. This CDR3 spans 13 amino acids. The CDR3 here is CSVGTRRAGELFF. The CDR3 nucleotides are TGCAGCGTCGGAACTCGGAGAGCCGGGGAGCTGTTTTTT.

The table lists this clonotype with a few counts. DNA for the CDR3: TGTGCCAGCAGTACCCGGTTGAGGACTGAAGCTTTCTTT. It translates to CASSTRLRTEAFF. The chain recombines TRBV12-3 or TRBV12-4 with TRBJ1-1, with D hard to call. This CDR3 is 13 amino acids long. The V and J ends lost 5 bases and 5 bases respectively, with 12 bases between them.